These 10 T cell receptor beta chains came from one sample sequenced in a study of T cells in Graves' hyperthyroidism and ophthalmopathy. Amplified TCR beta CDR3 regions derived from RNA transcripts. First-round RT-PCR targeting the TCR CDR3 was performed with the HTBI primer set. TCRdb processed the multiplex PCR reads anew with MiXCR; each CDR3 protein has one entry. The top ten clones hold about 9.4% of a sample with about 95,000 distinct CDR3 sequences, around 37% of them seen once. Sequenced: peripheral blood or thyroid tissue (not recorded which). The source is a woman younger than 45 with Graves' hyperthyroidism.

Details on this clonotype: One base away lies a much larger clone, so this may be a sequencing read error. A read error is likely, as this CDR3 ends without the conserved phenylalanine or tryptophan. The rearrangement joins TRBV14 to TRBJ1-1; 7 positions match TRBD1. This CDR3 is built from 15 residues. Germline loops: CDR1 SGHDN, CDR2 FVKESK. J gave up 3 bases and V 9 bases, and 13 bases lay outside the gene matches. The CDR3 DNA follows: TGTGCCAGGGGACCGGGCCCCAGGGGGTACACTGAAGCTTTCTCT. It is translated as CARGPGPRGYTEAFS.

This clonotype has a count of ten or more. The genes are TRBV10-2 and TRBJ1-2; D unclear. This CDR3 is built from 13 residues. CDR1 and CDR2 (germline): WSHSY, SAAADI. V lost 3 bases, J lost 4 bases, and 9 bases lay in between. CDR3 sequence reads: CASSEGNLYGYTF. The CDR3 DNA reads TGCGCCAGCAGTGAAGGGAACCTCTATGGCTACACCTTC.

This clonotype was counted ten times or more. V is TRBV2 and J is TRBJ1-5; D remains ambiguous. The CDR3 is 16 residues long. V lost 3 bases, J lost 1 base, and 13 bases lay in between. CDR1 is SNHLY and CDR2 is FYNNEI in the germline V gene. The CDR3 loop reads CASSDSVGFSNQPQHF. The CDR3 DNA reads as TGTGCCAGCAGTGATTCAGTGGGGTTCAGCAATCAGCCCCAGCATTTT.

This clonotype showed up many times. The CDR3 sequence is CASSFLGGRNTQYF. The CDR3 nucleotides are TGTGCCAGCAGCTTTTTGGGGGGCCGTAATACGCAGTATTTT. V gene TRBV7-3 combines with J gene TRBJ2-3; D is possibly TRBD1 or TRBD2 (6 bases each). Trimming removed 3 bases from V and 7 bases from J, with 14 bases in between. This CDR3 region has 14 residues. Per germline, CDR1 SGHTA and CDR2 FQGTGA.

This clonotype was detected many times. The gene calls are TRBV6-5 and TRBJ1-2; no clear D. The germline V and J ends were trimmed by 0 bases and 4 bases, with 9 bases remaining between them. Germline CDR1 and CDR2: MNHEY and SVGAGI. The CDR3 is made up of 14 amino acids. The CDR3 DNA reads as TGTGCCAGCAGTTACTCCGGCGGTAGCTATGGCTACACCTTC. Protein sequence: CASSYSGGSYGYTF.

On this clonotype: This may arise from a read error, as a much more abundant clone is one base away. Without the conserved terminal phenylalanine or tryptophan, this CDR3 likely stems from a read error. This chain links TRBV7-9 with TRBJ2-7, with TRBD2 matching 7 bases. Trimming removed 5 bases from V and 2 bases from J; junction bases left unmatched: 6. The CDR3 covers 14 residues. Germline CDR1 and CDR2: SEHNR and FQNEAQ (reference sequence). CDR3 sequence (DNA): TGTGCCAGCAGCGGGGGGGACTACCCCTACGAGCAGTACTGC. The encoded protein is CASSGGDYPYEQYC.

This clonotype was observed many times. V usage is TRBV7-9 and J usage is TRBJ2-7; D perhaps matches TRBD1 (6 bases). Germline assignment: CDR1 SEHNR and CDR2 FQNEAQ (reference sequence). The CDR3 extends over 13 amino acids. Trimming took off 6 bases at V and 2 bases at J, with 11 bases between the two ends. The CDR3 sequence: CASRTTGTYEQYF. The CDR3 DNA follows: TGTGCCAGCAGGACGACAGGAACCTACGAGCAGTACTTC.

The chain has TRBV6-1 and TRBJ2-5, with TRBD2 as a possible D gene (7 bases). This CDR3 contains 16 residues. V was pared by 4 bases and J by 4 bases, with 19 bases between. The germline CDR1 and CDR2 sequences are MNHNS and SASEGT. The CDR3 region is CASSGPGGRTVETQYF. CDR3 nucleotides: TGTGCCAGCAGTGGACCGGGGGGTAGGACAGTAGAGACCCAGTACTTC.

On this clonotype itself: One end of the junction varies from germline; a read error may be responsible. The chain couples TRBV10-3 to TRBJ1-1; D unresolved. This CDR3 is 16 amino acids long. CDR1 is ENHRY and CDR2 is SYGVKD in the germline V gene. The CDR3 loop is CAICERQTGGNTEAFF. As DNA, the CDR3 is TGTGCCATCTGTGAACGGCAAACCGGAGGGAACACTGAGGCTTTCTTT.

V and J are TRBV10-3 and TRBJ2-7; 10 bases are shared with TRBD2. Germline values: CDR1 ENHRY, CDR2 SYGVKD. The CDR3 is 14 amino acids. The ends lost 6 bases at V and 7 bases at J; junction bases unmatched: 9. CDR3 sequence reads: CAIRRAGGPGEQYF. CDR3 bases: TGTGCCATCAGACGAGCGGGAGGGCCTGGGGAGCAGTACTTC.